This TCR beta chain was obtained from a study of blood T cell repertoires in COVID-19 (dated by TCRdb to the early 2020s). Looking at the study overall: Collaborator samples came from the United States, Italy and Spain and covered acute and convalescent phases of COVID-19. The material from the prospective study consisted of cDNA or gDNA derived from T cells, B-cell-depleted T cells, or PBMCs. Deeply sampled blood TCRbeta repertoires from subjects exposed to, actively infected with, or recovered from COVID-19 were included in the dataset. The repertoires were released in a freely available public database meant as a resource for research on the immune response to SARS-CoV-2. Samples came from the ongoing ImmuneRACE study (first 160 participants) plus 1,254 subjects from 6 global collaborators. Sample metadata almost always included a de-identified subject ID, COVID-19 status, age in years and sex. Where available, HLA class I and class II types were taken from metadata supplied by the sample provider and were not determined by assay-based typing.

The immunoSEQ Assay, a bias-controlled multiplex PCR, was used to amplify TCRbeta CDR3 regions from genomic DNA. For the original study's pipeline: Nucleated cell counts per sample were estimated from amplification of reference gene primers within the assay. To quantify the absolute abundance of each unique TCRbeta CDR3 rearrangement, sequence reads were collapsed and filtered. For each sample, productive Simpson clonality was calculated by taking the square root of Simpson's diversity index across productive rearrangements. TCRdb stores this immuneACCESS table with in-frame sequences only. Part of the clones is absent; in the studies checked, under half of the shortfall reflects unresolved V genes, and no reason is known for the rest. The V and J calls and clone size come from that table; D and trimming were worked out from the DNA. This sample comprises 70,000 to 95,000 clones, 85% of them detected only once. The ten top clones hold about an eighth of the sample.

Study-level results and caveats: Clinical and demographic metadata were provided uncurated, with the amount varying by source and participant.

The junction shows trimming of 3 bases on V and 4 bases on J, plus 10 bases between the germline ends. From a lookup of the germline V gene, CDR1 and CDR2 are MGHRA and YSYEKL. Inclusive of the bounding cysteine and phenylalanine, the CDR3 is 14 residues long. Only CDR3 DNA is held: 42 bases, read in frame from base 1. On this clone: The clone's antigen remains unknown. Per-base quality was not reported, and no clone a single base away is much larger than it.

Collaborating institutions collected whole blood in K2EDTA tubes following their own protocols. For TCRbeta analysis, collaborators shipped samples as frozen whole blood, isolated PBMCs, or DNA extracted from either of those sample types. This TCR was sampled from a woman in her 70s with active or convalescent COVID-19. Sample: peripheral blood. Rearrangement joined TRBV4-1 to TRBJ1-5; possibly the D gene is TRBD1, per 6 matching bases. The CDR3 protein sequence reads: CASSQGDKNQPQHF. The nucleotide sequence reads TGCGCCAGCAGCCAGGGGGACAAAAATCAGCCCCAGCATTTT.